The 9 T cell receptor beta chains listed next were all sequenced from one sample in a study of T cells after yellow fever vaccination. TCRdb re-called the 5' RACE reads through MiXCR, storing one row per CDR3 protein. Here the sample spans about 25,000 distinct CDR3 sequences, around 3.3% being singletons. Specimen: PBMCs, either bulk or a sorted T-cell subset (CD4+, CD8+, memory, or dextramer-sorted; not recorded which), collected around 45 days after the first yellow fever vaccination. The receptors shown here come from a man aged 18-30 years who received the YFV17D yellow fever vaccine.

This clonotype was recorded at least ten times. The rearrangement links TRBV11-2 to TRBJ1-6; D is unclear. Trimming shortened V by 5 bases and J by 10 bases, and 12 bases separated the two germline ends. Per germline, CDR1 SGHAT and CDR2 FQNNGV. The CDR3 is 13 amino acids. The CDR3 spells CASSPGPKSPLHF. The CDR3 DNA reads as TGTGCCAGCAGCCCGGGTCCGAAGTCACCCCTCCACTTT.

This clonotype was counted ten times or more. The chain couples TRBV20-1 to TRBJ2-1; 7 bases match TRBD2. After removal of 0 bases from V and 8 bases from J, the junction contained 13 bases not matched to a gene. Germline V gene data show CDR1 as DFQATT and CDR2 as SNEGSKA (reference sequence). This CDR3 has 16 amino acids. As DNA, the CDR3 is TGCAGTGCTAGAGAAAATGGCGGACTAGGCGGGGATGAGCAGTTCTTC. Residues: CSARENGGLGGDEQFF.

This clonotype showed up many times. The rearrangement uses TRBV2 and TRBJ2-7; TRBD1 matches at 9 bases. The ends lost 6 bases at V and 5 bases at J; junction bases unmatched: 5. CDR1 and CDR2 from the germline V gene are SNHLY and FYNNEI. CDR3 length: 13 residues. CDR3 sequence: CASSGQGLNEQYF. The CDR3 DNA sequence: TGTGCCAGCAGCGGACAGGGGCTCAACGAGCAGTACTTC.

Many counts were recorded for this clonotype. The chain carries TRBV5-8 and TRBJ2-7, with a tentative D call TRBD1 (6 bases). This CDR3 has 12 residues. Germline CDR1 is SGHTS and CDR2 is YDEGEE. V shed 3 bases and J shed 3 bases, with 7 bases lying between them. The CDR3 spells CASSWTDYEQYV. Written as DNA, the CDR3 is TGTGCCAGCAGCTGGACAGACTACGAGCAGTACGTC.

This clonotype occurred many times. Germline and junction disagree at one end, which may indicate a read error. The chain is built from TRBV7-7 and TRBJ1-1; D unclear. Germline CDR1 SSHAT, CDR2 FNYEAQ (reference sequence). The CDR3 runs to 13 residues. CDR3 amino acids: CASSTSLNTEAFF. For the CDR3, the DNA is TGTGCTAGCAGCACCTCCCTGAACACTGAAGCTTTCTTT.

This clonotype was observed many times. The V gene is TRBV4-2, the J gene TRBJ2-5; 7 bases map to TRBD2. The CDR3 contains 17 residues. Germline V gene data show CDR1 as LGHNA and CDR2 as YNFKEQ. The ends lost 0 bases at V and 4 bases at J; junction bases unmatched: 11. CDR3 protein: CASSQDYPRTRLETQYF. In nucleotides, the CDR3 is TGTGCCAGCAGCCAAGATTACCCGAGGACTAGGTTAGAGACCCAGTACTTC.

This clonotype appeared many times. The chain couples TRBV11-2 to TRBJ2-2; TRBD1 aligns across 9 bases. Germline assignment: CDR1 SGHAT and CDR2 FQNNGV. V lost 1 base, J lost 3 bases, and 0 bases stayed unmatched. The CDR3 contains 15 residues. As DNA, the CDR3 is TGTGCCAGCAGCTTAGGGACAGGGGACACCGGGGAGCTGTTTTTT. It codes for CASSLGTGDTGELFF.

This clonotype was seen ten or more times. This sequence joins TRBV5-1 and TRBJ2-7, with 14 bases fitting TRBD2. The ends lost 4 bases at V and 3 bases at J; junction bases unmatched: 0. This CDR3 has 14 amino acids. Germline values: CDR1 SGHRS, CDR2 YFSETQ. CDR3 residues: CASSGTSGSYEQYF. The CDR3 DNA reads TGCGCCAGCAGCGGGACTAGCGGGAGCTACGAGCAGTACTTC.

As concerns this clonotype: One base away lies a much larger clone, so this may be a sequencing read error. The chain joins TRBV5-4 to TRBJ2-6; possibly TRBD2 for D (6 bases). V lost 4 bases to trimming and J lost 1 base, with 15 bases between them. CDR3 size: 17 residues. The V gene's germline CDR1 is SGHNT and CDR2 YYREEE (reference sequence). This chain's CDR3 is CASSVRQRASGANVLTF. In nucleotides, the CDR3 is TGTGCCAGCAGCGTTAGACAGCGGGCGTCTGGGGCCAACGTCCTGACTTTC.